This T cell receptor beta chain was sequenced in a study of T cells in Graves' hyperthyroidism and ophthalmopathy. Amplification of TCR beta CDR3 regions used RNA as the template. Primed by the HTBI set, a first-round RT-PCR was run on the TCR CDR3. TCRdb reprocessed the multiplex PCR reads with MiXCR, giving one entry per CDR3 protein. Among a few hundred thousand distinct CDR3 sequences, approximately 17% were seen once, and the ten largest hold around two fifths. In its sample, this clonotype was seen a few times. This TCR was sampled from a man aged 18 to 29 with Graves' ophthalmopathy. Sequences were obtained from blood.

The CDR3 loop is CNVEPGPAREPQHF. CDR3 coding DNA: TGCAACGTGGAGCCGGGACCGGCCAGGGAGCCCCAGCATTTT. The rearrangement joins TRBV29-1 to TRBJ1-5; a possible D gene is TRBD1 (5 bases). This CDR3 is 14 amino acids long. Germline CDR1 SQVTM, CDR2 ANQGSEA.